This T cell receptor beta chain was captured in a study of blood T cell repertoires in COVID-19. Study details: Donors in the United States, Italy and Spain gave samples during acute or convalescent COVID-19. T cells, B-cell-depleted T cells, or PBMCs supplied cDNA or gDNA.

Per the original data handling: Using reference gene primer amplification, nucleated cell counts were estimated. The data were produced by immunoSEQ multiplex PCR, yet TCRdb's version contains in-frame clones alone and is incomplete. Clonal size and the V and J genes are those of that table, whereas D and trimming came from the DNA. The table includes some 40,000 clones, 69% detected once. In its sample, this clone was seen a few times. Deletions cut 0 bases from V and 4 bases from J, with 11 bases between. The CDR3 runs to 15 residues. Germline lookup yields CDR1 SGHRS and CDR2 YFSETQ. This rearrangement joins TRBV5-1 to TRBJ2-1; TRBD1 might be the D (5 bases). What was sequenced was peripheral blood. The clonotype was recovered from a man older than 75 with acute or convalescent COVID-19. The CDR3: CASSLVRGRYNEQFF. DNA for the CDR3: TGCGCCAGCAGCTTGGTTAGGGGAAGATACAATGAGCAGTTCTTC.